The 18 T cell receptor beta chains in this list originate from one sample, sequenced in a study of blood T cell repertoires in COVID-19. The repertoire was sequenced with immunoSEQ multiplex PCR; TCRdb's copy has only in-frame clones and lacks some. The table includes over 200,000 clones, roughly 87% detected once. The sequenced material came from peripheral blood. The source of these receptors is a man in his forties with active or convalescent COVID-19.

The rearrangement links TRBV10-3 to TRBJ2-7; 7 nucleotides line up with TRBD1. Looked up from germline, CDR1 is ENHRY and CDR2 is SYGVKD. The CDR3 has 13 amino acids. V was clipped by 10 bases and J by 0 bases; unmatched bases: 6. As DNA, the CDR3 is TGTGCCACCACCCGGGACAGCTCCTACGAGCAGTACTTC. It encodes CATTRDSSYEQYF.

The chain is built from TRBV6-1 and TRBJ1-2, with 7 bases matching TRBD1. The V segment lost 0 bases and the J segment 8 bases; nucleotides outside the gene matches: 9. Germline loops: CDR1 MNHNS, CDR2 SASEGT. The CDR3 sequence is 15 residues long. The CDR3 here is CASSEAGTAVPGYTF. CDR3 DNA: TGTGCCAGCAGTGAAGCGGGGACAGCGGTTCCGGGCTACACCTTC.

The genes are TRBV7-2 and TRBJ2-1, with D unresolved. Germline V gene sequence: CDR1 SGHTA, CDR2 FQGNSA. Trimming took 1 base from V and 4 from J, leaving 5 bases between them. The CDR3 sequence is 13 residues long. The CDR3 reads CASSLEQYNEQFF. As DNA, the CDR3 is TGTGCCAGCAGCTTAGAACAATACAATGAGCAGTTCTTC.

In nucleotides, the CDR3 is TGTGCCAGCAGCTTGGGTCTCTTCCCGAATTCACCCCTCCACTTT. Translation: CASSLGLFPNSPLHF. The V gene is TRBV5-6, the J gene TRBJ1-6; D is ambiguous. Trimming pared 0 bases from V and 7 bases from J, leaving 11 bases between. This CDR3 has 15 residues. CDR1 and CDR2 (germline): SGHDT, YYEEEE. The variable domain in full, with the rest retrieved from reference TRBV5-6 and TRBJ1-6, is DAGVTQSPTHLIKTRGQQVTLRCSPKSGHDTVSWYQQALGQGPQFIFQYYEEEERQRGNFPDRFSGHQFPNYSSELNVNALLLGDSALYLCASSLGLFPNSPLHFGNGTRLTVT.

This clone is a singleton in its sample. This chain uses TRBV2 with TRBJ2-1, with 9 positions matching TRBD1. The germline CDR1 and CDR2 sequences are SNHLY and FYNNEI. The CDR3 has 12 amino acids. V lost 3 bases to trimming and J lost 15 bases; unmatched junction nucleotides: 6. The CDR3 DNA is TGTGCCAGCAGTGACCACTGGACAGGGGCGTTCTTC. Translating gives CASSDHWTGAFF. The full variable domain, completed using reference TRBV2 and TRBJ2-1, is EPEVTQTPSHQVTQMGQEVILRCVPISNHLYFYWYRQILGQKVEFLVSFYNNEISEKSEIFDDQFSVERPDGSNFTLKIRSTKLEDSAMYFCASSDHWTGAFFGPGTRLTVL.

The V call is TRBV28, the J call TRBJ1-1, with D uncertain. V was shortened by 5 bases and J by 3 bases, with 13 bases between the two germline ends. The CDR3 spans 14 residues. Germline V CDR1 and CDR2: MDHEN, SYDVKM. Here the CDR3 reads CASSPLLIHTEAFF. The CDR3 bases are TGTGCCAGCAGTCCCCTACTCATTCACACTGAAGCTTTCTTT.

J is TRBJ1-1 and V is TRBV28, with TRBD1 as a possible D gene (5 bases). This CDR3 has 13 residues. Germline CDR1 is MDHEN and CDR2 is SYDVKM. V was trimmed by 4 bases and J by 2 bases, leaving 8 bases between them. Written as DNA, the CDR3 is TGTGCCAGCAGTTCGACAGTTAACACTGAAGCTTTCTTT. Translation: CASSSTVNTEAFF.

This sequence joins TRBV7-6 and TRBJ1-3, with D perhaps matching TRBD1 (6 bases). The CDR3 is made up of 15 amino acids. Germline lookup yields CDR1 SGHVS and CDR2 FNYEAQ. The V end was cut by 5 bases, the J end by 0 bases, with 11 bases between. The CDR3 loop is CASSRDMNSGNTIYF. The CDR3 nucleotides read TGTGCCAGCAGCCGGGACATGAACTCTGGAAACACCATATATTTT. Looking up the rest from reference TRBV7-6 and TRBJ1-3 gives the full variable domain: GAGVSQSPRYKVTKRGQDVALRCDPISGHVSLYWYRQALGQGPEFLTYFNYEAQQDKSGLPNDRFSAERPEGSISTLTIQRTEQRDSAMYRCASSRDMNSGNTIYFGEGSWLTVV.

This clone was observed a single time. V and J are TRBV5-4 and TRBJ1-2; the D gene is possibly TRBD1 (5 bases). CDR1 and CDR2 (germline): SGHNT, YYREEE (reference sequence). V lost 5 bases, J lost 4 bases, and 15 bases lay in between. CDR3 size: 14 residues. The CDR3 protein is CASSPGRGIYGYTF. CDR3 sequence (DNA): TGTGCCAGCAGTCCCGGGAGGGGTATCTATGGCTACACCTTC.

The chain employs TRBV10-2 and TRBJ2-1; 9 nucleotides align to TRBD1. With 6 bases clipped from V and 4 bases from J, the junction kept 1 base outside the gene matches. Germline values: CDR1 WSHSY, CDR2 SAAADI. The CDR3 is 13 residues long. DNA of the CDR3: TGCGCCAGCAGGGGACAGGGATACAATGAGCAGTTCTTC. Amino acids: CASRGQGYNEQFF.

The chain employs TRBV28 and TRBJ2-3, with D possibly matching TRBD2 (6 bases). Germline V CDR1 and CDR2: MDHEN, SYDVKM. This CDR3 has 15 amino acids. Between the trimmed V and J ends, which lost 5 bases and 3 bases, there was a span of 15 bases. The CDR3 is CASSPSGVRTDTQYF. CDR3 nucleotides: TGTGCCAGCAGTCCCTCGGGGGTGCGAACAGATACGCAGTATTTT.

This chain joins TRBV10-3 and TRBJ1-1, with D maybe TRBD1 (6 bases). With 7 bases removed from V and 0 bases from J, the gap between germline ends came to 9 bases. The CDR3 extends over 13 amino acids. CDR1 ENHRY and CDR2 SYGVKD come from the germline V gene. The CDR3 coding sequence is TGTGCCATCAAGGGACAAATGAACACTGAAGCTTTCTTT. It translates to CAIKGQMNTEAFF.

The chain joins TRBV5-1 to TRBJ2-7; 10 bases are a match to TRBD1. V lost 4 bases to trimming and J lost 3 bases; unmatched junction nucleotides: 4. CDR3 size: 14 residues. Germline CDR1 is SGHRS and CDR2 is YFSETQ. CDR3 residues: CASSQRDRGYEQYF. CDR3 DNA sequence: TGCGCCAGCAGCCAACGGGACAGGGGCTACGAGCAGTACTTC.

The chain uses TRBV6-5 and TRBJ1-4; a weak D match, TRBD1 (5 bases). The V gene lost 2 bases and the J gene lost 7 bases, with 14 bases spanning the gap. The V gene's germline CDR1 is MNHEY and CDR2 SVGAGI. This CDR3 spans 15 amino acids. Here the CDR3 DNA reads TGTGCCAGCAGTTACGGGGCCAGGGTCGGTGAAAAACTGTTTTTT. This codes for CASSYGARVGEKLFF.

The chain links TRBV5-1 to TRBJ2-7, with 7 bases identical to TRBD1. Unmatched junction bases numbered 10, after V lost 3 bases and J lost 7 bases. Germline CDR1 and CDR2: SGHRS and YFSETQ. CDR3 length: 14 residues. The DNA for the CDR3 is TGCGCCAGCAGCTCGACAGGAACAGGGGCAGAGCAGTACTTC. Translating gives CASSSTGTGAEQYF.

This chain connects TRBV28 to TRBJ2-1; 9 nucleotides line up with TRBD1. From germline, CDR1 is MDHEN and CDR2 SYDVKM. The CDR3 runs 14 residues. V lost 6 bases, J lost 8 bases, and 8 bases stayed unmatched. This chain's CDR3 is CASSLQGAAHEQFF. In DNA form, the CDR3 reads TGTGCCAGCAGCCTACAGGGGGCGGCCCATGAGCAGTTCTTC.

V and J are TRBV7-8 and TRBJ1-5, with D hard to call. The V gene's germline CDR1 is SGHVS and CDR2 FQNEAQ. This CDR3 comprises 14 residues. Trimming removed 3 bases at V and 7 bases at J, with 13 bases between. The CDR3: CASSLYGVDQPQHF. The CDR3 DNA sequence: TGTGCCAGCAGCTTGTACGGGGTGGACCAGCCCCAGCATTTT.

This sequence joins TRBV10-2 and TRBJ2-4; TRBD2 agrees at 8 bases. This CDR3 is built from 13 residues. Germline CDR1 is WSHSY and CDR2 is SAAADI. The V segment lost 5 bases and the J segment 6 bases; nucleotides outside the gene matches: 3. The CDR3: CASSTTSGNIQYF. DNA of the CDR3: TGCGCCAGCAGTACCACTAGCGGAAACATTCAGTACTTC.